This T cell receptor beta chain came from a study of blood T cell repertoires in COVID-19. The table came from immunoSEQ multiplex PCR; TCRdb's copy has only in-frame clones and leaves some out. Of a few hundred thousand clones in the sample, less than 85% are singletons; the top ten hold approximately 3.7%. This clone was observed a single time. V was pared by 6 bases and J by 7 bases, with 11 bases of the junction left unmatched. There are 15 residues in the CDR3. Germline V lookup: CDR1 MDHEN, CDR2 SYDVKM. The TCR originated in a young woman with acute or convalescent COVID-19. The sequenced sample was peripheral blood. The chain employs TRBV28 and TRBJ2-7; 11 bases match TRBD2. The CDR3: CASRPPGLAVLEQYF. The CDR3 nucleotides read TGTGCCAGCAGACCGCCGGGACTAGCGGTCTTGGAGCAGTACTTC.